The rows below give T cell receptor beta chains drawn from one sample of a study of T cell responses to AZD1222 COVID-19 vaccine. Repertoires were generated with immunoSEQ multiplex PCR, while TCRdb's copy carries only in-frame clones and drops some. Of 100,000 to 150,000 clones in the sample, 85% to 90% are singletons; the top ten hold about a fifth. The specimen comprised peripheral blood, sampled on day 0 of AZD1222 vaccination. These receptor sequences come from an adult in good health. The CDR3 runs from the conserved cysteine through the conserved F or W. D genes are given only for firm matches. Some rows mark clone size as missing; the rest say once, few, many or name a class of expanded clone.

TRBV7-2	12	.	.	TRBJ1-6	CASSLRNSPLHF	TGTGCCAGCAGCCTCAGGAATTCACCCCTCCACTTT
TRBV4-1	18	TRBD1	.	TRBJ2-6	CASSQLDRVYSGANVLTF	TGCGCCAGCAGCCAGTTAGACAGGGTCTATTCGGGGGCCAACGTCCTGACTTTC
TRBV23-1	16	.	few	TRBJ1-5	CASSHRDFYSNQPQHF	TGCGCCAGCAGTCACAGGGACTTTTATAGCAATCAGCCCCAGCATTTT
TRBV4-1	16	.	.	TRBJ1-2	CASSQASTATYYGYTF	TGCGCCAGCAGCCAGGCCTCGACAGCGACCTATTATGGCTACACCTTC
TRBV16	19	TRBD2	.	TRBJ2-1	CASSQSTLPGLALYNEQFF	TGTGCCAGCAGCCAATCAACGCTCCCGGGACTAGCCTTATACAATGAGCAGTTCTTC
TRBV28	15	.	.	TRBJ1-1	CASSLWAGMNTEAFF	TGTGCCAGCAGTTTGTGGGCGGGTATGAACACTGAAGCTTTCTTT
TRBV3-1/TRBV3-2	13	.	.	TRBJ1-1	CASSQSGRTEAFF	TGTGCCAGCAGCCAAAGTGGGCGAACTGAAGCTTTCTTT
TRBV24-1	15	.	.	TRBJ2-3	CATSEWASPADTQYF	TGTGCCACCAGTGAATGGGCCTCCCCCGCCGATACGCAGTATTTT
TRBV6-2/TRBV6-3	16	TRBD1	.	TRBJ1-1	CASSPRDRDVSTEAFF	TGTGCCAGCAGTCCCCGGGACAGGGATGTAAGCACTGAAGCTTTCTTT
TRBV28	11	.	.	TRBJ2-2	CASSDRGELFF	TGTGCCAGCAGTGACAGGGGGGAGCTGTTTTTT
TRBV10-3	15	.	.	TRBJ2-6	CAIRRSWSGANVLTF	TGTGCCATCAGACGTAGCTGGTCTGGGGCCAACGTCCTGACTTTC
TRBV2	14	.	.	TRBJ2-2	CASSGTANTGELFF	TGTGCCAGCAGTGGGACAGCCAACACCGGGGAGCTGTTTTTT
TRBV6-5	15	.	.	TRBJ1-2	CASGRSLQGYYGYTF	TGTGCCAGCGGCCGGTCCCTACAGGGTTACTATGGCTACACCTTC
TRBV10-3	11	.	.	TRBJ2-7	CAIAGDHEQYF	TGTGCCATAGCAGGGGATCACGAGCAGTACTTC
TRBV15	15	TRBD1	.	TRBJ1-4	CATSRVDRLSEKLFF	TGTGCCACCAGCAGAGTGGACAGGCTGAGCGAAAAACTGTTTTTT
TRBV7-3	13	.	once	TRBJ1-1	CASSYDRNTEAFF	TGTGCCAGCAGCTACGACAGAAACACTGAAGCTTTCTTT
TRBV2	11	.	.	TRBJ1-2	CASSEQGGYTF	TGTGCCAGCAGTGAACAGGGGGGCTACACCTTC
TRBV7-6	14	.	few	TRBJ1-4	CASSLVQGGEKLFF	TGTGCCAGCAGCTTAGTACAGGGTGGTGAAAAACTGTTTTTT
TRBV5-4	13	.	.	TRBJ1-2	CASSWDNNYGYTF	TGTGCCAGCAGCTGGGACAATAACTATGGCTACACCTTC
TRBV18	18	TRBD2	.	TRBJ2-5	CASSPRRGQRGNQETQYF	TGTGCCAGCTCACCTCGGCGTGGGCAGCGGGGGAACCAAGAGACCCAGTACTTC
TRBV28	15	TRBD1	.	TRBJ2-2	CASSLGTGLLGELFF	TGTGCCAGCAGCCTTGGGACAGGGCTTTTGGGGGAGCTGTTTTTT
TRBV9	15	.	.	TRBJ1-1	CASSPRGQFNTEAFF	TGTGCCAGCAGCCCCCGAGGACAGTTTAACACTGAAGCTTTCTTT
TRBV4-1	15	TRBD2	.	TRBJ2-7	CASSQGLAGTYEQYF	TGCGCCAGCAGCCAGGGACTAGCGGGAACCTACGAGCAGTACTTC
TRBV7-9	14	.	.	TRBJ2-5	CASSPGTSLVTQYF	TGTGCCAGCAGCCCCGGGACTTCCCTGGTGACCCAGTACTTC
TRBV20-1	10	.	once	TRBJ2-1	CSARTGTLFF	TGCAGTGCTCGCACCGGGACCCTGTTCTTC
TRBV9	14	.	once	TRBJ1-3	CASSVELAGNTIYF	TGTGCCAGCAGCGTTGAGCTCGCTGGAAACACCATATATTTT
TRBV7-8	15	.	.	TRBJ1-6	CASSQGGTYNSPLHF	TGTGCCAGCAGCCAAGGGGGTACCTATAATTCACCCCTCCACTTT
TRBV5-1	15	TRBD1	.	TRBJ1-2	CASSLTGGPNYGYTF	TGCGCCAGCAGCTTGACAGGGGGCCCCAACTATGGCTACACCTTC
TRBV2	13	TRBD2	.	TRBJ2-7	CAVGSGGIDEQYF	TGTGCCGTAGGTAGCGGGGGTATCGACGAGCAGTACTTC
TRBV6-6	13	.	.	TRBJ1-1	CASTQGTGTEAFF	TGTGCCAGCACCCAGGGAACTGGGACAGAAGCTTTCTTT
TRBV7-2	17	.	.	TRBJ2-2	CASSPREGRANTGELFF	TGTGCCAGCAGCCCGCGTGAGGGGCGGGCGAACACCGGGGAGCTGTTTTTT
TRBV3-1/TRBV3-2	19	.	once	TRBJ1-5	CASSQGLGHSLNSNQPQHF	TGTGCCAGCAGCCAAGGTTTGGGACACTCTCTCAATAGCAATCAGCCCCAGCATTTT
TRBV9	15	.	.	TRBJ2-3	CASSVARRGTDTQYF	TGTGCCAGCAGCGTAGCTCGGCGGGGCACAGATACGCAGTATTTT
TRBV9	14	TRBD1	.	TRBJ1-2	CASSVVTGGRGYTF	TGTGCCAGCAGCGTCGTGACAGGGGGCCGTGGCTACACCTTC
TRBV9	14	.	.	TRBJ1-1	CASSVGVNREAAFF	TGTGCCAGCAGCGTAGGGGTTAACAGGGAGGCAGCTTTCTTT
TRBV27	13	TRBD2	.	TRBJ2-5	CASSLAGLETQYF	TGTGCCAGCAGTCTAGCGGGGTTGGAGACCCAGTACTTC
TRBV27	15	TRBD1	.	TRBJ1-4	CASRARQGANEKLFF	TGTGCCAGCAGAGCAAGACAGGGTGCAAATGAAAAACTGTTTTTT
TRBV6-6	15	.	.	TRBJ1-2	CASSFSGVGNYGYTF	TGTGCCAGCAGTTTTTCAGGGGTGGGTAACTATGGCTACACCTTC
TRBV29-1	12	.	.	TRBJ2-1	CSVEPGIDEQFF	TGCAGCGTTGAACCCGGCATCGATGAGCAGTTCTTC
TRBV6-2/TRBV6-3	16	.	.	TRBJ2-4	CASSHDSGLAKNIQYF	TGTGCCAGCAGTCACGACAGCGGCCTAGCCAAAAACATTCAGTACTTC
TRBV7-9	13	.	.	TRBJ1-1	CASSLRGNTEAFF	TGTGCCAGCAGCTTGAGAGGGAACACTGAAGCTTTCTTT
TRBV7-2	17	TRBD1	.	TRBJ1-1	CASSLGPRTGSTTEAFF	TGTGCCAGCAGCCTGGGACCTAGGACAGGTAGTACGACTGAAGCTTTCTTT